This T cell receptor beta chain was captured in a study of early T cells in non-severe SARS-CoV-2 infection. Background on the study: Sequenced material consisted of bulk RNA (from unsorted whole blood), and chains were unpaired. Study conclusions and caveats: The VDJdb matching leaned toward anti-spike CD8 responses and overlooked private and CD4 specificities.

Germline V gene lookup returns CDR1 ENHRY and CDR2 SYGVKD. The CDR3 spans 12 residues. The junction had 6 bases not matched to a gene; V was cut back by 9 bases and J by 6 bases. This clonotype has more than one count but fewer than ten. Its antigen is not identified. Unique molecular identifiers tagged individual cDNA molecules. MiXCR, run by TCRdb on the 5' RACE reads, gives a single entry per CDR3 protein. The repertoire holds roughly 100,000 distinct CDR3 sequences, with less than 15% as singletons. Sequenced input: whole blood. J is TRBJ1-2 and V is TRBV10-3; 8 nucleotides line up with TRBD1. This receptor was taken from an adult who was a healthcare worker with PCR-confirmed SARS-CoV-2 infection or an uninfected control (not recorded which). The CDR3 nucleotides read TGTGCCATAGGACAGGGAACAGATGGCTACACCTTC. This codes for CAIGQGTDGYTF.